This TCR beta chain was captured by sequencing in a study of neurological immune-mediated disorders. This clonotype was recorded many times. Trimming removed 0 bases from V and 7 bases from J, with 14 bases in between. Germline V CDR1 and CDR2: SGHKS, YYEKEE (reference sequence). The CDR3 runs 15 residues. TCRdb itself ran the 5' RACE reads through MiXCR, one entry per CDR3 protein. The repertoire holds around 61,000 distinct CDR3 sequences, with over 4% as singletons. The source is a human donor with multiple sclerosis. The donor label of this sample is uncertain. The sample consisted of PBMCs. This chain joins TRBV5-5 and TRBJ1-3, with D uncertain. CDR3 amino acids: CASSLEFNSFNTIYF. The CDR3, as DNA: TGTGCCAGCAGCTTGGAATTCAACTCGTTCAACACCATATATTTT.